These 14 T cell receptor beta chains share one sample of origin, sequenced in a study of cytomegalovirus exposure and HLA in healthy donors. Primers included in the PCR were 60 Vbeta and 13 Jbeta primers. The data were produced by immunoSEQ multiplex PCR, yet TCRdb's version contains in-frame clones alone and is incomplete. The sample lists 180,000 or so clones, around 75% seen once, with 2.5% to 3.5% in the top ten. Sequences were obtained from PBMCs. Source of these receptors: a male donor in good health and CMV-seronegative.

There are a few counts of this clone. V is TRBV9 and J is TRBJ2-1, with 8 bases lining up with TRBD1. The trim removed 4 bases at V and 9 bases at J, leaving 9 bases unmatched. Germline loops: CDR1 SGDLS, CDR2 YYNGEE. The length of the CDR3 is 14 residues. In DNA form, the CDR3 reads TGTGCCAGCAGCTACCGGACAGGGCATAGTGAGCAGTTCTTC. This sequence encodes CASSYRTGHSEQFF.

This clone was counted once. V is TRBV28 and J is TRBJ2-7; 9 positions match TRBD1. The CDR3 sequence is 14 residues long. V lost 5 bases, J lost 4 bases, and 6 bases stayed unmatched. Germline V lookup: CDR1 MDHEN, CDR2 SYDVKM. The DNA for the CDR3 is TGTGCCAGCAGTATTACGACAGGGGGATACGAGCAGTACTTC. This encodes CASSITTGGYEQYF.

This chain connects TRBV18 to TRBJ1-5; D is unresolved. V lost 3 bases to trimming and J lost 1 base, with 10 bases between them. CDR1 KGHSH and CDR2 LQKENI come from the germline V gene. CDR3 length equals 15 residues. In DNA, the CDR3 is TGTGCCAGCTCACCGAGGGAGGCGAGCAATCAGCCCCAGCATTTT. Its translation: CASSPREASNQPQHF.

The chain links TRBV6-5 to TRBJ1-2; 8 bases match TRBD1. The CDR3 has 14 amino acids. V lost 11 bases, J lost 1 base, and 9 bases stayed unmatched. Germline V gene data show CDR1 as MNHEY and CDR2 as SVGAGI. The CDR3 DNA sequence: TGTGCCTCAACCGGGACAGGAGTTAACTATGGCTACACCTTC. Translated, it gives CASTGTGVNYGYTF.

To note about this clone: An end of the junction differs from the germline gene, which may be a read error. This sample also contains other DNA sequences that code for the same CDR3. The DNA of the CDR3 is TGTGCTAGCAGTTCCGGGACAGGACACAATCAGCCCCAGCATTTT. Protein: CASSSGTGHNQPQHF. V gene TRBV28 combines with J gene TRBJ1-5; 8 positions match TRBD1. This CDR3 comprises 15 residues. Germline values: CDR1 MDHEN, CDR2 SYDVKM.

The chain is built from TRBV30 and TRBJ2-7, with D perhaps TRBD1 (6 bases). CDR3 length equals 12 residues. Germline V gives CDR1 GTSNPN, CDR2 SVGIG (reference sequence). Trimming left V 3 bases short and J 3 bases short, with 9 bases between. The CDR3 sequence: CAWSRDIYEQYF. The DNA of the CDR3 is TGTGCCTGGAGCCGGGACATCTACGAGCAGTACTTC. Full variable domain (outside the CDR3, taken from reference TRBV30 and TRBJ2-7): SQTIHQWPATLVQPVGSPLSLECTVEGTSNPNLYWYRQAAGRGLQLLFYSVGIGQISSEVPQNLSASRPQDRQFILSSKKLLLSDSGFYLCAWSRDIYEQYFGPGTRLTVT.

The chain has TRBV5-5 and TRBJ1-3; D unclear. The CDR3 loop spans 14 amino acids. CDR1 is SGHKS and CDR2 is YYEKEE in the germline V gene (reference sequence). V lost 2 bases to trimming and J lost 4 bases, with 10 bases between them. The CDR3 sequence is CASSFSGRGNTIYF. CDR3 nucleotide sequence: TGTGCCAGCAGCTTCAGCGGACGGGGAAACACCATATATTTT.

The CDR3 loop is CASSSRTGPNTEAFF. The DNA for the CDR3 is TGTGCCAGTAGTTCCCGGACAGGGCCGAACACTGAAGCTTTCTTT. The chain carries TRBV19 and TRBJ1-1, with 8 positions matching TRBD1. V shed 5 bases and J 1 base; nucleotides not matched to a gene: 6. CDR1 LNHDA and CDR2 SQIVND come from the germline V gene (reference sequence). The CDR3 contains 15 residues.

This chain uses TRBV5-1 with TRBJ2-7; 9 nucleotides match TRBD1. The J segment lost 7 bases and the V segment lost 0 bases, leaving 2 bases of the junction unmatched. This CDR3 region has 13 residues. Germline V gene data show CDR1 as SGHRS and CDR2 as YFSETQ. This chain's CDR3 is CASSLEGTGEQYF. CDR3 nucleotide sequence: TGCGCCAGCAGCTTGGAAGGGACAGGGGAGCAGTACTTC.

This chain joins TRBV6-1 and TRBJ2-1; 10 bases are shared with TRBD2. J lost 5 bases, V lost 2 bases, and 3 bases had no gene match. Looked up from germline, CDR1 is MNHNS and CDR2 is SASEGT. This CDR3 comprises 15 residues. The CDR3 sequence is CASSEPGLANNEQFF. CDR3 DNA: TGTGCCAGCAGTGAACCGGGACTAGCGAACAATGAGCAGTTCTTC.

This clone was counted only a few times. V is TRBV9 and J is TRBJ2-1; TRBD1 agrees at 7 bases. CDR1 is SGDLS and CDR2 is YYNGEE in the germline V gene. This CDR3 contains 15 residues. J lost 3 bases, V lost 0 bases, and 3 bases had no gene match. CDR3 in amino acids: CASSVGPGGYNEQFF. The DNA for the CDR3 is TGTGCCAGCAGCGTAGGGCCAGGGGGCTACAATGAGCAGTTCTTC.

This clone occurred a few times. Distinct nucleotide sequences in the sample also encode this CDR3. The chain carries TRBV7-3 and TRBJ2-3; the D is unclear. Germline-derived CDR1 and CDR2 are SGHTA and FQGTGA. V gave up 5 bases and J gave up 2 bases, with 5 bases separating them. This CDR3 is built from 12 residues. The DNA for the CDR3 is TGTGCCAGCAGCCCTAACACAGATACGCAGTATTTT. It encodes CASSPNTDTQYF. The full variable domain, completed using reference TRBV7-3 and TRBJ2-3, is GAGVSQTPSNKVTEKGKYVELRCDPISGHTALYWYRQSLGQGPEFLIYFQGTGAADDSGLPNDRFFAVRPEGSVSTLKIQRTERGDSAVYLCASSPNTDTQYFGPGTRLTVL.

The chain couples TRBV5-4 to TRBJ2-7, with 9 bases matching TRBD2. CDR1 SGHNT and CDR2 YYREEE come from the germline V gene (reference sequence). The V gene end was trimmed by 4 bases and the J gene end by 3 bases; junction bases not matched to a gene: 8. The CDR3 is made up of 15 amino acids. In nucleotides, the CDR3 is TGTGCCAGCAGCACCGGGGAACTAGCGGGCTACGAGCAGTACTTC. It translates to CASSTGELAGYEQYF.

Worth noting for this clone: Other DNA sequences from this sample encode an identical CDR3 as well. The chain couples TRBV19 to TRBJ2-7; 7 bases align to TRBD2. CDR3 size: 14 residues. The junction had 7 bases not matched to a gene; V was cut back by 5 bases and J by 3 bases. Germline CDR1 LNHDA, CDR2 SQIVND (reference sequence). The DNA for the CDR3 is TGTGCCAGTAGTCCCGGGACGGGAGGCTACGAGCAGTACTTC. Translating it yields CASSPGTGGYEQYF.